These T cell receptor beta chains were read from a single sample in a study of cytomegalovirus exposure and HLA in healthy donors. The table came from immunoSEQ multiplex PCR; TCRdb's copy has only in-frame clones and leaves some out. The sample records some 89,000 clones, around 84% being singletons. The sequenced material came from PBMCs. The receptors derive from a man aged 40-55 years in good health and CMV-seropositive. CDR3s include the opening cysteine and the closing phenylalanine or tryptophan. A D gene is named only where the DNA matches it firmly. The size entry is marked missing in some rows and otherwise reads once, few, many or a size class.

D gene	J gene	clone size	CDR3 length	V gene	CDR3 DNA	CDR3 protein
NA	TRBJ2-5	NA	15	TRBV7-7	TGTGCTAGCAGCGCTCGACTAGTTTCGTCAGAGACCCAGTACTTC	CASSARLVSSETQYF
TRBD2	TRBJ2-1	NA	17	TRBV5-1	TGCGCCAGCAGCTTACGACTAGCGGATTCGTCCTACAATGAGCAGTTCTTC	CASSLRLADSSYNEQFF
NA	TRBJ2-1	NA	15	TRBV5-1	TGCGCCAGCAGCTTGGACGGGAGTATGTACAATGAGCAGTTCTTC	CASSLDGSMYNEQFF
NA	TRBJ1-2	NA	16	TRBV19	TGTGCCAGTAGTGATCTTGGGAGCAAACGTAACTATGGCTACACCTTC	CASSDLGSKRNYGYTF
TRBD2	TRBJ2-3	NA	15	TRBV27	TGTGCCAGCAGTACTGGGACTAGCGTCAGAGATACGCAGTATTTT	CASSTGTSVRDTQYF
NA	TRBJ1-3	NA	14	TRBV7-8	TGTGCCAGCAGCATTCATAGCTCTGGAAACACCATATATTTT	CASSIHSSGNTIYF
NA	TRBJ1-4	NA	14	TRBV5-6	TGTGCCAGCAGCCTTGGAGTAACCCACGAAAAACTGTTTTTT	CASSLGVTHEKLFF
NA	TRBJ1-2	NA	17	TRBV5-1	TGCGCCAGCAGCTTGAACCCTCCCGGGGGGGCTAACTATGGCTACACCTTC	CASSLNPPGGANYGYTF
NA	TRBJ1-1	NA	14	TRBV10-2	TGCGCCAGTTTATCCCCCGACAGAAACACTGAAGCTTTCTTT	CASLSPDRNTEAFF
TRBD1	TRBJ1-1	NA	14	TRBV2	TGTGCCAGCAGTGAAGCAGGGGGCACCACTGAAGCTTTCTTT	CASSEAGGTTEAFF
TRBD1	TRBJ2-7	NA	15	TRBV7-9	TGTGCCAGCAGCCCCGGGACAGGGGCGATCCACGAGCAGTACTTC	CASSPGTGAIHEQYF
NA	TRBJ2-2	NA	15	TRBV5-1	TGCGCCAGCAGCCTCCTAGCAGGGAACACCGGGGAGCTGTTTTTT	CASSLLAGNTGELFF
NA	TRBJ2-1	NA	14	TRBV7-3	TGTGCCAGCAGCTTGGCGGCCTCTCGGGATGAGCAGTTCTTC	CASSLAASRDEQFF
TRBD1	TRBJ1-1	NA	15	TRBV5-1	TGCGCCAGCAGCTTGATGGGACAGGGGAACACTGAAGCTTTCTTT	CASSLMGQGNTEAFF
TRBD1	TRBJ2-1	NA	16	TRBV7-9	TGTGCCAGCAGCTTAATCGGGGACAGGCTAGGCAATGAGCAGTTCTTC	CASSLIGDRLGNEQFF
TRBD2	TRBJ2-5	NA	15	TRBV5-1	TGCGCCAGCAGCTTTAGCGGGGGACCTCAAGAGACCCAGTACTTC	CASSFSGGPQETQYF
NA	TRBJ1-3	NA	16	TRBV11-2	TGTGCCAGCAGCTTAGCGGCGGGTGGGACTGGAAACACCATATATTTT	CASSLAAGGTGNTIYF
NA	TRBJ1-2	NA	14	TRBV25-1	TGTGCCAGCAGTCCCCTAGGGGGAGGGAATGGCTACACCTTC	CASSPLGGGNGYTF
NA	TRBJ2-1	once	16	TRBV9	TGTGCCAGCAGCGTACTGGGGGCGGGACTAAACAATGAGCAGTTCTTC	CASSVLGAGLNNEQFF
TRBD2	TRBJ2-1	NA	16	TRBV14	TGTGCCAGCAGCAGCCAACCTGCGGGGGGCGGGAATGAGCAGTTCTTC	CASSSQPAGGGNEQFF
NA	TRBJ1-2	few	15	TRBV6-5	TGTGCCAGCAGTTACGAGGACACCCGTAACCATGGCTACACCTTC	CASSYEDTRNHGYTF
NA	TRBJ2-7	NA	13	TRBV6-5	TGTGCCAGCAGCCCCGGACAGCACTACGAGCAGTACTTC	CASSPGQHYEQYF
NA	TRBJ1-1	NA	15	TRBV18	TGTGCCAGCTCACCACCACGGGGTGCGAACACTGAAGCTTTCTTT	CASSPPRGANTEAFF
NA	TRBJ2-5	few	15	TRBV7-9	TGTGCCAGCAGCTTAGTCCGTAAAGGGAGAGAGACCCAGTACTTC	CASSLVRKGRETQYF
TRBD1	TRBJ1-3	NA	15	TRBV28	TGTGCCAGCAGTACAGGGACAGGAGCTGGAAACACCATATATTTT	CASSTGTGAGNTIYF
NA	TRBJ2-7	NA	11	TRBV28	TGTGCCAGCGGGAGAGGGTACGAGCAGTACTTC	CASGRGYEQYF
NA	TRBJ1-2	once	15	TRBV10-2	TGCGCCAGCAGTGACAATGGACAGCCTTCGGGAGGCTACACCTTC	CASSDNGQPSGGYTF
TRBD2	TRBJ2-5	NA	15	TRBV9	TGTGCCAGCAGCGTATCTAGCGGGATAGGGGAGACCCAGTACTTC	CASSVSSGIGETQYF
TRBD1	TRBJ1-2	NA	13	TRBV11-2	TGTGCCAGCAGCCTAACAGGGGGCTGGGGCTACACCTTC	CASSLTGGWGYTF
NA	TRBJ2-5	once	15	TRBV6-4	TGTGCCAGCAGTGGCAGAGGAAAGTCAAAAGAGACCCAGTACTTC	CASSGRGKSKETQYF
TRBD2	TRBJ2-1	NA	14	TRBV6-6	TGTGCCAGCAGTACCTCCCCGTGGGGGGGGGAGCAGTTCTTC	CASSTSPWGGEQFF
NA	TRBJ1-1	NA	13	TRBV27	TGTGCCAGCAGTTTATCGAAGACAGCTGAAGCTTTCTTT	CASSLSKTAEAFF
NA	TRBJ2-5	NA	13	TRBV7-3	TGTGCCAGCAGCCGGACAGATCAAGAGACCCAGTACTTC	CASSRTDQETQYF
NA	TRBJ1-1	NA	13	TRBV7-3	TGTGCCAGCAGCTTAACTGGGGGGACTGAAGCTTTCTTT	CASSLTGGTEAFF
NA	TRBJ2-7	NA	11	TRBV30	TGTGCCTGGAGTGTACAGGGCGGGCAGTACTTC	CAWSVQGGQYF
TRBD1	TRBJ2-7	NA	15	TRBV5-5	TGTGCCAGCAGCCTACTTCGGGACAGAGCCTACGAGCAGTACTTC	CASSLLRDRAYEQYF
TRBD1	TRBJ2-3	once	14	TRBV7-3	TGTGCCAGCAGCCCGGGACAGGGTACAGATACGCAGTATTTT	CASSPGQGTDTQYF
TRBD2	TRBJ2-7	NA	17	TRBV7-2	TGTGCCAGCAGCTTAGATTCGGCTAGCGGGAGAGTATACGAGCAGTACTTC	CASSLDSASGRVYEQYF
TRBD1	TRBJ1-2	few	16	TRBV19	TGTGCCAGTAGTATAGAGTGGAGGGACAGGGAGAATGGCTACACCTTC	CASSIEWRDRENGYTF
NA	TRBJ2-7	NA	15	TRBV28	TGTGCCAGCAGTTTATTAAAAGGGGCCAACTACGAGCAGTACTTC	CASSLLKGANYEQYF
TRBD1	TRBJ2-7	once	13	TRBV18	TGTGCCAGCTCAAAGGGACAGGGTTACGAGCAGTACTTC	CASSKGQGYEQYF
TRBD1	TRBJ1-2	NA	14	TRBV7-6	TGTGCCAGCAGCTTATCGACAGGGACCTATGGCTACACCTTC	CASSLSTGTYGYTF
TRBD1	TRBJ1-4	once	15	TRBV2	TGTGCCACTACTGGACAGGGCCTGAGTAATGAAAAACTGTTTTTT	CATTGQGLSNEKLFF
TRBD1	TRBJ1-6	NA	12	TRBV28	TGTGCCAGCACCACAGGGGGGTTGACCCTCCACTTT	CASTTGGLTLHF
TRBD1	TRBJ1-5	NA	15	TRBV19	TGTGCCAGTAGACCCGACAGGGGTCATAATCAGCCCCAGCATTTT	CASRPDRGHNQPQHF
TRBD1	TRBJ2-7	NA	15	TRBV6-5	TGTGCCAGCAGTTACTCCCCAGGACAGGGGTACGAGCAGTACTTC	CASSYSPGQGYEQYF
NA	TRBJ2-2	NA	16	TRBV27	TGTGCCAGCACTTGGAGGAGGGGCACGAACACCGGGGAGCTGTTTTTT	CASTWRRGTNTGELFF
TRBD1	TRBJ2-7	NA	14	TRBV16	TGTGCCAGCAGCCGAGGACAGGCGAGGTACGAGCAGTACTTC	CASSRGQARYEQYF
TRBD1	TRBJ1-1	NA	14	TRBV18	TGTGCCAGCTCACAGGGACAGGGGAACACTGAAGCTTTCTTT	CASSQGQGNTEAFF
NA	TRBJ2-7	once	14	TRBV7-8	TGTGCCAGCAGCTTAGAGACAGCTACGTTGGTGCAGTACTTC	CASSLETATLVQYF
TRBD1	TRBJ1-5	NA	13	TRBV28	TGTGCCAGCAGTCAGGGGGTTGGGCAGCCCCAGCATTTT	CASSQGVGQPQHF
NA	TRBJ2-2	NA	14	TRBV6-5	TGTGCCAGCAGTCATGGACTGTTGCGCGGGGAGCTGTTTTTT	CASSHGLLRGELFF
NA	TRBJ2-7	NA	14	TRBV7-2	TGTGCCAGCAGCTACGACAGTCCTACCTACGAGCAGTACTTC	CASSYDSPTYEQYF
NA	TRBJ2-5	NA	15	TRBV7-3	TGTGCCAGCAGCTTAATGTCCGGACGGGGAGAGACCCAGTACTTC	CASSLMSGRGETQYF
NA	TRBJ2-6	NA	17	TRBV7-6	TGTGCCAGCAGCTTGGGGTTTGGGAGCTCTGGGGCCAACGTCCTGACTTTC	CASSLGFGSSGANVLTF